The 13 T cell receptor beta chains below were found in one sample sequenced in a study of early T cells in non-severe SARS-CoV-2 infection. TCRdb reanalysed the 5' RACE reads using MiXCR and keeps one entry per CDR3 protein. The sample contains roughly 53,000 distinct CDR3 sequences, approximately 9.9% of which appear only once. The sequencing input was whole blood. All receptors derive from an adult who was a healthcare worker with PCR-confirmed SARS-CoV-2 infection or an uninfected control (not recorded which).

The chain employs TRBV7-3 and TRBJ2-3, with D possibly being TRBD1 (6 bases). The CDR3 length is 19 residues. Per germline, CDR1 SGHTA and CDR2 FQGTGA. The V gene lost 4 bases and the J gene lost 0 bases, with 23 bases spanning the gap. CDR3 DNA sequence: TGTGCCAGCAGCTCCAAAGCTCTCAACTGGGGGCCTAGCACAGATACGCAGTATTTT. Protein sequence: CASSSKALNWGPSTDTQYF.

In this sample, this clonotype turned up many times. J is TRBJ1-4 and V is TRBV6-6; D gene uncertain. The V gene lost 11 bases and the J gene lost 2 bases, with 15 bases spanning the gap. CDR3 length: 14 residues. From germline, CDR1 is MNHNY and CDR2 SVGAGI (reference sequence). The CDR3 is CAAADWGTNEKLFF. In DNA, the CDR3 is TGTGCCGCCGCCGATTGGGGTACTAATGAAAAACTGTTTTTT.

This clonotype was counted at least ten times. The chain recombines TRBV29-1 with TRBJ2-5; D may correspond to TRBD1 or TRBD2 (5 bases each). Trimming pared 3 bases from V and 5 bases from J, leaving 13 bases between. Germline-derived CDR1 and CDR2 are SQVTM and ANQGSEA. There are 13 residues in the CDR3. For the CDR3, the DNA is TGCAGCGTTGATCCTCGAGGGGATGAGACCCAGTACTTC. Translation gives CSVDPRGDETQYF.

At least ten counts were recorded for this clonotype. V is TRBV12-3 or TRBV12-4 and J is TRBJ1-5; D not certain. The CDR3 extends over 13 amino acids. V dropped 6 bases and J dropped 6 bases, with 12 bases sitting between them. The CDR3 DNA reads TGTGCCAGCAGCGTTAGTGGGAGTCAGCCCCAGCATTTT. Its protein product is CASSVSGSQPQHF.

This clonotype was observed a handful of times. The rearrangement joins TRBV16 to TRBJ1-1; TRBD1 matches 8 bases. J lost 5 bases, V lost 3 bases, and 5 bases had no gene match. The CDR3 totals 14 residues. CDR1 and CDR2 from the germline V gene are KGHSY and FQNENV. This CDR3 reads CASSHGQGKTEAFF. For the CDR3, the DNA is TGTGCCAGCAGCCACGGACAGGGCAAAACTGAAGCTTTCTTT.

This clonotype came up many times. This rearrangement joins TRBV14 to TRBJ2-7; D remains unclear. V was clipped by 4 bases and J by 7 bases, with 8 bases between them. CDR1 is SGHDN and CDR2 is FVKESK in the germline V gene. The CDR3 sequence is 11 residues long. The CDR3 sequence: CASSLAREQYF. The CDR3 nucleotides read TGTGCCAGCAGCCTCGCTCGGGAGCAGTACTTC.

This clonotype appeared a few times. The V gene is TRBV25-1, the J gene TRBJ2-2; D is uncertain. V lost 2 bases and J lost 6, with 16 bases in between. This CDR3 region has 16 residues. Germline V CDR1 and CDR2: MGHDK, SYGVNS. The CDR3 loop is CASSEPGYASAGELFF. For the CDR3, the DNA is TGTGCCAGCAGTGAACCTGGGTACGCGTCGGCCGGGGAGCTGTTTTTT.

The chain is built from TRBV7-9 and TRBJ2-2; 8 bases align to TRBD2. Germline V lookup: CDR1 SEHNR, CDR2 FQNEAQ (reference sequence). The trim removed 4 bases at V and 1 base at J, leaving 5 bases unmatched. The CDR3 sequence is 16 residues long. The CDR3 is CASSSAGGKNTGELFF. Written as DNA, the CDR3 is TGTGCCAGCAGCTCGGCGGGGGGCAAGAACACCGGGGAGCTGTTTTTT.

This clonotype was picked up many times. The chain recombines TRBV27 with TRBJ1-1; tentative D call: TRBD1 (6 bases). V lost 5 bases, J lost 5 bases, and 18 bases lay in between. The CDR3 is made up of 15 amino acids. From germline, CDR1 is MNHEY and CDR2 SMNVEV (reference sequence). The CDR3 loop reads CASSTGATGQTEAFF. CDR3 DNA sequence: TGTGCCAGCAGTACCGGGGCGACAGGACAAACTGAAGCTTTCTTT.

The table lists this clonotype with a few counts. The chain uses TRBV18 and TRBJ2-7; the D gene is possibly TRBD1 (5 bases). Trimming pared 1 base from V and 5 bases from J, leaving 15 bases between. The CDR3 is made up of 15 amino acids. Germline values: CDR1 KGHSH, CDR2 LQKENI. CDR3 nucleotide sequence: TGTGCCAGCTCACCACTCCCCGTGGGGCGGAACGAGCAGTACTTC. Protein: CASSPLPVGRNEQYF.

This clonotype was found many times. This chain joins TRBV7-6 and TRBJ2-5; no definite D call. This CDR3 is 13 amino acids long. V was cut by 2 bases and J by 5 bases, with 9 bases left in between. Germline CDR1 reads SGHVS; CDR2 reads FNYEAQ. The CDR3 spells CASSLTLEETQYF. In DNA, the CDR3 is TGTGCCAGCAGCTTAACTCTGGAGGAGACCCAGTACTTC.

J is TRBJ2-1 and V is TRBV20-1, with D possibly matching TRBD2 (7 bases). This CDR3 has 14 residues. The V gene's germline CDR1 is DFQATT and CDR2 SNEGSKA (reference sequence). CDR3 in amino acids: CSAWAGAAYNEQFF. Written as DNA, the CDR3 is TGCAGCGCGTGGGCGGGGGCGGCCTACAATGAGCAGTTCTTC.

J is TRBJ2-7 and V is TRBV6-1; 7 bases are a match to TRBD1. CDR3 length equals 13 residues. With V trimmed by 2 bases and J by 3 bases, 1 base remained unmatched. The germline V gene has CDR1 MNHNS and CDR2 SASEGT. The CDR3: CASSEWTGYEQYF. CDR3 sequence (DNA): TGTGCCAGCAGTGAATGGACAGGCTACGAGCAGTACTTC.